There are many counts of the clone carrying this TCR beta chain. Antigen unknown. An end of the junction does not agree with germline; a read error may underlie this. The record originates from a study of blood T cells in healthy people across ages. Regarding the study as a whole: Compared with aged donors, long-lived donors showed fewer expanded clones, suggesting selection. From one million sequenced T cells, diversity estimates were lower bounds.

Germline assignment: CDR1 MDHEN and CDR2 SYDVKM. The CDR3 is 12 amino acids. Extraction yielded at least 6 micrograms of total RNA per sample. A second 7 to 11 cycle PCR used barcoded and J-beta primers. Each cDNA was tagged by a template-switch adaptor containing 12 random nucleotides. Each CDR3 protein is one row after TCRdb ran MiXCR on the 5' RACE reads. This repertoire shows some 1.5 million distinct CDR3 sequences, less than 45% found once; its top ten account for approximately 4.1%. The V and J genes are TRBV28 and TRBJ2-3; TRBD2 is a possible D gene (5 bases). The sequencing sample was made of blood. The clonotype originates from a woman between 18 and 29 years old in good health. CDR3: CASSQRGDTQYF. CDR3 nucleotides: TGCGCCAGCAGCCAACGCGGGGATACGCAGTATTTT. Full variable domain (rest looked up from reference TRBV28 and TRBJ2-3): DVKVTQSSRYLVKRTGEKVFLECVQDMDHENMFWYRQDPGLGLRLIYFSYDVKMKEKGDIPEGYSVSREKKERFSLILESASTNQTSMYLCASSQRGDTQYFGPGTRLTVL.